The present T cell receptor (beta chain) was sequenced within a study of T cells in Graves' hyperthyroidism and ophthalmopathy. CDR3 length equals 16 residues. V dropped 1 base and J dropped 0 bases, with 10 bases sitting between them. Overall study results and limits: Most thyroid clonotypes expanded above 0.001 appeared in blood too.

TCR beta CDR3 sequences were amplified from RNA transcripts. First-round RT-PCR of the TCR CDR3 relied on the HTBI primer set. TCRdb passed the multiplex PCR reads through MiXCR, listing each CDR3 protein once. The sample has roughly 580,000 distinct CDR3 sequences; about 14% are singletons. There are many counts of this clonotype. The antigen remains undetermined. Subjects aged 18 to 65 presented with newly diagnosed hyperthyroidism of less than 2 months' duration. The diagnoses drew upon clinical symptoms, serum thyroxine and TRAb, thyroid ultrasound and orbital computed tomography. Any symptoms of ophthalmopathy came after the first hyperthyroidism diagnosis, from which the blood sample dates.

V and J are TRBV12-3 or TRBV12-4 and TRBJ1-3; D not resolved. This receptor was taken from a woman in her 30s with Graves' hyperthyroidism that later progressed to Graves' ophthalmopathy. The sample comprised blood. CDR3 sequence (DNA): TGTGCCAGCAGTTTAGGCCGGCAGATCTCTGGAAACACCATATATTTT. Amino acids: CASSLGRQISGNTIYF.